This T cell receptor beta chain was retrieved from a study of shared clonotypes between healthy human individuals. Clones were read by immunoSEQ multiplex PCR, and TCRdb kept only the in-frame ones, dropping some. Of 1,500,000 or so clones listed, around 98.5% are singletons. It was into CD45RA+ naive and CD45RA-negative memory subsets that the CD4+ cells were split. The CDR3 runs to 15 residues. With V trimmed by 6 bases and J by 6 bases, 10 bases remained unmatched. Looked up from germline, CDR1 is SGHAT and CDR2 is FQNNGV. This receptor was identified in a young man in good health. The chain combines TRBV11-2 with TRBJ2-1; 8 nucleotides agree with TRBD2. The sample comprised naive CD4+ T cells sorted from blood. Subset denoted: CD45RA+ positively selected. CDR3 in DNA: TGTGCCAGCAGTACCACCGGGAGGGCCCTCAATGAGCAGTTCTTC. Protein product: CASSTTGRALNEQFF.